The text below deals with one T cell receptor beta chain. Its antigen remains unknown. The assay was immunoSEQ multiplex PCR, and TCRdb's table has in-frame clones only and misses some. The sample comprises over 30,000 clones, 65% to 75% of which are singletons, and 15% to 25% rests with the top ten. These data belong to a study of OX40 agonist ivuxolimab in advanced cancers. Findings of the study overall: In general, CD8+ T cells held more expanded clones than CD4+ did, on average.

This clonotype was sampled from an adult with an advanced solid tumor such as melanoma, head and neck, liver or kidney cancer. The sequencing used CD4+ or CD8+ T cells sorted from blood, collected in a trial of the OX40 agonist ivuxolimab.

The CDR3 DNA sequence: TGTGCCAGTAGTCACCTTTCGAAGATCTCTGGAAACACCATATATTTT. Its protein is CASSHLSKISGNTIYF. The chain employs TRBV19 and TRBJ1-3, with D hard to call. Germline V gene lookup returns CDR1 LNHDA and CDR2 SQIVND (reference sequence). V was pared by 5 bases and J by 0 bases, with 14 bases between. The CDR3 runs to 16 residues.